This record looks at one T cell receptor (beta chain) sequence and its context. This sample was taken from a study of control samples from healthy donors and cancer patients. Produced via immunoSEQ multiplex PCR; TCRdb's table is partial and in-frame only. The sample lists 84,000 or so clones; 75% to 95% were seen once. This receptor was obtained from a man aged 25-45 years in good health. Sequenced material: blood.

The CDR3 loop is CSVKGLAYNEQFF. In DNA, the CDR3 is TGCAGCGTGAAGGGACTAGCCTACAATGAGCAGTTCTTC. V and J are TRBV29-1 and TRBJ2-1, with 8 bases lining up with TRBD2. Germline V gene lookup returns CDR1 SQVTM and CDR2 ANQGSEA. The CDR3 sequence is 13 residues long. Losses at the gene ends were 6 bases for V and 2 bases for J; bases not matched to a gene: 3.